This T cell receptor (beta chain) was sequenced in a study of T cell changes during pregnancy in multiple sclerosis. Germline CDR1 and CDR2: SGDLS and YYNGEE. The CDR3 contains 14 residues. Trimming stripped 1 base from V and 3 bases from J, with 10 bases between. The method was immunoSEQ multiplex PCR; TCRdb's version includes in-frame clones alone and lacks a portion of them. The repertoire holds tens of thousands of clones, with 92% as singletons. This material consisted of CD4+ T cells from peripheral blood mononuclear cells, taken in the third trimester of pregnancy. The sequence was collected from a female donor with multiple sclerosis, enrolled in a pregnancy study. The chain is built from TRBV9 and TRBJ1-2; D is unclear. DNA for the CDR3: TGTGCCAGCAGCGTACTTCCGGAGGACTATGGCTACACCTTC. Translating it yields CASSVLPEDYGYTF.